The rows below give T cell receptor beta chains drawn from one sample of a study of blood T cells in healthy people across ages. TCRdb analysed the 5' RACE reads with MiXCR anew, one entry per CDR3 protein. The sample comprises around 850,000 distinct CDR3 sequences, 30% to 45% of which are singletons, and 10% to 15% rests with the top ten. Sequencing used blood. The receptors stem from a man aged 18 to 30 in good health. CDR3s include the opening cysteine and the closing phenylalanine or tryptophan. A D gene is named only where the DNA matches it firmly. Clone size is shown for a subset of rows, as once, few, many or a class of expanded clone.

CSTRSEGAPGELFF TGCAGTACTAGATCGGAAGGGGCGCCCGGGGAGCTGTTTTTT TRBJ2-2 TRBV20-1 - - 14
CASSSSGGRVSDEQFF TGTGCCAGCAGTTCGTCCGGGGGCAGGGTGAGTGATGAGCAGTTCTTC TRBJ2-1 TRBV28 - - 16
CSARDSQNPHQETQYF TGCAGTGCTAGAGATAGCCAAAACCCCCATCAAGAGACCCAGTACTTC TRBJ2-5 TRBV20-1 few - 16
CASSLASGGAQYF TGTGCCAGCAGTTTGGCTAGCGGGGGGGCTCAGTACTTC TRBJ2-5 TRBV12-3/TRBV12-4 - TRBD2 13
CACSFRGDFYNEQFF TGTGCCTGCAGTTTCCGGGGGGACTTCTACAATGAGCAGTTCTTC TRBJ2-1 TRBV6-2/TRBV6-3 few TRBD2 15
CASSLLQGDTEAFF TGTGCCAGCAGCCTTTTACAGGGGGACACTGAAGCTTTCTTT TRBJ1-1 TRBV9 few TRBD1 14
CASSSMGDGTQYF TGCGCCAGCAGCTCGATGGGCGACGGTACGCAGTATTTT TRBJ2-3 TRBV5-1 many - 13
CASSHTTGRNSPLHF TGTGCCAGCAGCCATACAACAGGAAGAAATTCACCCCTCCACTTT TRBJ1-6 TRBV7-3 - - 15
CAISGVDSEAFF TGTGCCATCAGTGGAGTCGACAGTGAAGCTTTCTTT TRBJ1-1 TRBV10-3 few - 12
CASSLDYTGELFF TGTGCCAGCAGCTTAGACTACACCGGGGAGCTGTTTTTT TRBJ2-2 TRBV7-2 - - 13
CASSEEAVMGQPQHF TGTGCCAGCAGTGAGGAAGCAGTTATGGGTCAGCCCCAGCATTTT TRBJ1-5 TRBV6-4 few - 15
CASSLGTGLRAEAFF TGTGCCAGCAGTTTGGGGACAGGGCTTAGGGCTGAAGCTTTCTTT TRBJ1-1 TRBV12-3/TRBV12-4 - TRBD1 15
CAISEATGMDYGYTF TGTGCCATCAGTGAGGCGACAGGAATGGACTATGGCTACACCTTC TRBJ1-2 TRBV10-3 - - 15
CSVAGTGVKGGSDTQYF TGCAGCGTCGCCGGGACAGGGGTTAAGGGTGGCTCAGATACGCAGTATTTT TRBJ2-3 TRBV29-1 - TRBD1 17
CASSQDYRGKDGYTF TGCGCCAGCAGCCAAGATTACAGGGGGAAGGATGGCTACACCTTC TRBJ1-2 TRBV4-1 - TRBD1 15
CASKAGGPVETQYF TGTGCCAGCAAAGCTGGGGGGCCAGTAGAGACCCAGTACTTC TRBJ2-5 TRBV28 few - 14
CATSRDTHSYNEQFF TGTGCCACCAGCAGAGACACCCACTCCTACAATGAGCAGTTCTTC TRBJ2-1 TRBV15 once - 15
CASSHSGETQYF TGTGCCAGCAGCCATTCGGGAGAGACCCAGTACTTC TRBJ2-5 TRBV14 - - 12
CASSFLSEQYF TGTGCCAGCAGCTTTTTATCGGAGCAGTACTTC TRBJ2-4 TRBV7-2 - - 11
CASTSGGVTDTQYF TGTGCCAGCACCTCAGGCGGAGTCACAGATACGCAGTATTTT TRBJ2-3 TRBV12-3/TRBV12-4 - - 14
CASRMGQLQETQYF TGTGCCAGCAGAATGGGACAGCTTCAAGAGACCCAGTACTTC TRBJ2-5 TRBV6-5 few TRBD1 14
CASSQRQGAFLLGYTF TGTGCCAGCAGCCAACGGCAGGGGGCTTTTCTTCTTGGCTACACCTTC TRBJ1-2 TRBV3-1 few TRBD1 16
CSASPQGKSNEKLFF TGCAGTGCTAGCCCCCAGGGTAAATCTAATGAAAAACTGTTTTTT TRBJ1-4 TRBV20-1 - - 15
CSARDPRSDTEAFF TGCAGTGCTAGAGACCCGAGGTCAGACACTGAAGCTTTCTTT TRBJ1-1 TRBV20-1 - - 14
CASSAGLAKETQYF TGTGCCAGCAGTGCGGGACTAGCTAAAGAGACCCAGTACTTC TRBJ2-5 TRBV25-1 - TRBD2 14
CSASLAGGSTDAQYF TGCAGTGCTAGCCTAGCGGGAGGTAGCACAGATGCGCAGTATTTT TRBJ2-3 TRBV20-1 - TRBD2 15
CASSLSAGGLVEQFF TGTGCCAGCAGCTTATCGGCGGGGGGGCTCGTTGAGCAGTTCTTC TRBJ2-1 TRBV7-3 few TRBD2 15
CASSRVGNTEAFF TGTGCCAGCAGCCGGGTGGGGAACACTGAAGCTTTCTTT TRBJ1-1 TRBV3-1 - - 13
CASSLAPGDGAETQYF TGTGCCAGCAGCTTAGCGCCGGGGGATGGCGCGGAGACCCAGTACTTC TRBJ2-5 TRBV7-2 few - 16
CASSQQGLAGGRPTDTQYF TGTGCCAGCTCCCAGCAGGGACTAGCGGGGGGGCGGCCGACAGATACGCAGTATTTT TRBJ2-3 TRBV21-1 once - 19
CASSFVLAGANVLTF TGTGCCAGCAGCTTTGTCCTTGCTGGGGCCAACGTCCTGACTTTC TRBJ2-6 TRBV7-9 - - 15
CASSTRDRPNYGYTF TGTGCCAGCAGCACCCGGGACAGACCTAACTATGGCTACACCTTC TRBJ1-2 TRBV9 few TRBD1 15
CASSGKPLNGEKLFF TGTGCCAGCAGCGGTAAACCCTTAAACGGTGAAAAACTGTTTTTT TRBJ1-4 TRBV12-3/TRBV12-4 - - 15
CATSGDGTYEQYF TGTGCCACCTCGGGGGACGGCACCTACGAGCAGTACTTC TRBJ2-7 TRBV28 - - 13
CASTWRQGRGETQYF TGTGCCAGCACCTGGAGACAGGGTAGGGGAGAGACCCAGTACTTC TRBJ2-5 TRBV7-2 - TRBD1 15